These 32 T cell receptor beta chains came from one sample sequenced in a study of shared clonotypes between healthy human individuals. Selected positively for CCR7 and CD45RO-negative, naive CD8 cells excluded terminally differentiated effector memory CD45RA+ cells. Measured with immunoSEQ multiplex PCR; TCRdb has only the in-frame clones, and not every one. The sample yields over 750,000 clones, 90% to 98% seen once. Sequenced sample: naive CD8+ T cells sorted from blood. The origin of the receptors is a man younger than 40 in good health.

This clone occurred once. This chain connects TRBV5-1 to TRBJ2-7; D unresolved. Trimming removed 2 bases at V and 3 bases at J, with 9 bases between. Germline CDR1 SGHRS, CDR2 YFSETQ. The CDR3 runs to 13 residues. As DNA, the CDR3 is TGCGCCAGCAGCTTATTCAACAGCTACGAGCAGTACTTC. Its protein product is CASSLFNSYEQYF.

This clone showed up just once. This rearrangement joins TRBV29-1 to TRBJ2-3; TRBD2 agrees at 11 bases. The CDR3 totals 16 residues. CDR1 is SQVTM, CDR2 ANQGSEA, per germline. V shed 3 bases, J shed 0 bases, and the junction held 5 bases outside the gene matches. In nucleotides, the CDR3 is TGCAGCGTTGAGGGACTAGCGGATCCTAGCACAGATACGCAGTATTTT. Encoded protein: CSVEGLADPSTDTQYF.

The chain couples TRBV7-9 to TRBJ2-5, with D perhaps given as TRBD1 or TRBD2 (6 bases each). Germline V gene lookup returns CDR1 SEHNR and CDR2 FQNEAQ (reference sequence). This CDR3 has 15 amino acids. Trimming cost V 1 base and J 3 bases, with 12 bases left between them. The CDR3 is CASSLVQGGKETQYF. CDR3 DNA sequence: TGTGCCAGCAGCTTAGTTCAAGGGGGGAAAGAGACCCAGTACTTC.

The chain carries TRBV29-1 and TRBJ1-4, with D tentatively TRBD1 (5 bases). Germline-derived CDR1 and CDR2 are SQVTM and ANQGSEA. V was trimmed by 6 bases and J by 8 bases, leaving 19 bases between them. The CDR3 has 14 residues. The CDR3 region has the DNA TGCAGCGTCAGACGGGACGTACCGGGAGAAAAACTGTTTTTT. It translates to CSVRRDVPGEKLFF.

This chain joins TRBV2 and TRBJ1-2; 7 nucleotides match TRBD1. The trim removed 10 bases at V and 4 bases at J, leaving 6 bases unmatched. This CDR3 spans 12 amino acids. Germline values: CDR1 SNHLY, CDR2 FYNNEI. The CDR3 here is CATSGGGYGYTF. CDR3 nucleotides: TGTGCCACCTCAGGGGGGGGCTATGGCTACACCTTC.

The genes are TRBV7-3 and TRBJ2-1; perhaps TRBD2 as D (5 bases). The V gene lost 1 base and the J gene lost 6 bases, with 13 bases spanning the gap. Germline V gives CDR1 SGHTA, CDR2 FQGTGA. There are 15 residues in the CDR3. CDR3 in DNA: TGTGCCAGCAGCTTAAGTCCAGCGGCAGTCAATGAGCAGTTCTTC. Its translation is CASSLSPAAVNEQFF.

CDR3 in DNA: TGTGCCACCAGCGCGGGTCCCTTCCAAGCCGGTTTTGCGGGACAGGTCTACAATGAGCAGTTCTTC. It specifies CATSAGPFQAGFAGQVYNEQFF. This sequence joins TRBV15 and TRBJ2-1; the match to TRBD1 covers 8 bases. Unmatched junction bases numbered 27, after V lost 5 bases and J lost 3 bases. There are 22 residues in the CDR3. Germline CDR1 and CDR2: LNHNV and YYDKDF (reference sequence).

This chain joins TRBV4-1 and TRBJ2-7; possibly TRBD1 for D (5 bases). The CDR3 totals 15 residues. V lost 4 bases to trimming and J lost 6 bases, with 19 bases between them. Per the germline V gene, CDR1 is MGHRA and CDR2 is YSYEKL. CDR3 sequence: CASSPRPDSLVEQYF. The CDR3, as DNA: TGCGCCAGCAGCCCGCGACCCGACAGTCTAGTCGAGCAGTACTTC.

In DNA form, the CDR3 reads TGTGCCAGCAGCTTGGCTGGGCTAGCGGGAGGCCCGTCCTACGAGCAGTACTTC. It yields the protein CASSLAGLAGGPSYEQYF. V is TRBV5-5 and J is TRBJ2-7; the match to TRBD2 covers 11 bases. The CDR3 length is 18 residues. Trimming removed 0 bases from V and 1 base from J; junction bases left unmatched: 9. Germline V gene lookup returns CDR1 SGHKS and CDR2 YYEKEE (reference sequence).

In DNA, the CDR3 is TGTGCCAGCAGCCCGGGGACAGCGCAGACCGGGGAGCTGTTTTTT. As protein: CASSPGTAQTGELFF. The chain recombines TRBV7-7 with TRBJ2-2; TRBD1 matches at 7 bases. The trim removed 5 bases at V and 5 bases at J, leaving 8 bases unmatched. This CDR3 has 15 residues. CDR1 and CDR2 from the germline V gene are SSHAT and FNYEAQ (reference sequence).

The rearrangement uses TRBV7-9 and TRBJ2-7, with D unresolved. Germline loops: CDR1 SEHNR, CDR2 FQNEAQ (reference sequence). V was trimmed by 5 bases and J by 3 bases, leaving 17 bases between them. The CDR3 extends over 15 amino acids. As DNA, the CDR3 is TGTGCCAGCAGCCCACCCCCCAGAAACAGCTACGAGCAGTACTTC. Its protein product is CASSPPPRNSYEQYF.

As concerns this clone: This same CDR3 is encoded by further DNA sequences in the sample. This chain connects TRBV11-2 to TRBJ1-1; D gene unclear. V lost 5 bases and J 0 bases, leaving 7 bases between the germline ends. Germline CDR1 SGHAT, CDR2 FQNNGV. The CDR3 runs to 13 residues. The DNA of the CDR3 is TGTGCCAGCAGCCCTACAGTGAACACTGAAGCTTTCTTT. It encodes CASSPTVNTEAFF.

The chain couples TRBV4-3 to TRBJ1-4; 9 bases are a match to TRBD1. Trimming cost V 0 bases and J 6 bases; bases outside gene matches: 8. The CDR3 extends over 17 amino acids. Germline CDR1 reads LGHNA; CDR2 reads YSLEER. CDR3 in amino acids: CASSQDFPQGADEKLFF. DNA for the CDR3: TGCGCCAGCAGCCAAGATTTTCCACAGGGGGCTGATGAAAAACTGTTTTTT.

The chain combines TRBV5-4 with TRBJ2-7; D is ambiguous. The germline V gene has CDR1 SGHNT and CDR2 YYREEE (reference sequence). This CDR3 contains 13 residues. V was cut by 0 bases and J by 2 bases, with 6 bases left in between. In DNA, the CDR3 is TGTGCCAGCAGCTTGGAGGTCGCCTACGAGCAGTACTTC. It encodes CASSLEVAYEQYF.

The chain carries TRBV4-1 and TRBJ1-5; D is unresolved. The CDR3 runs 11 residues. Germline V gives CDR1 MGHRA, CDR2 YSYEKL. V was pared by 1 base and J by 9 bases, with 4 bases between. The CDR3 here is CASSQGGPQHF. Here the CDR3 DNA reads TGCGCCAGCAGCCAAGGAGGGCCCCAGCATTTT.

The CDR3 here is CASSLGTSDEQFF. For the CDR3, the DNA is TGCGCCAGCAGCTTGGGGACATCCGATGAGCAGTTCTTC. The chain has TRBV5-1 and TRBJ2-1; D is perhaps TRBD1 (5 bases). The CDR3 length is 13 residues. Trimming shortened V by 0 bases and J by 8 bases, and 9 bases separated the two germline ends. Germline CDR1 SGHRS, CDR2 YFSETQ.

The chain carries TRBV27 and TRBJ2-3; D uncertain. The V gene lost 5 bases and the J gene lost 6 bases, with 9 bases spanning the gap. CDR1 is MNHEY and CDR2 is SMNVEV in the germline V gene (reference sequence). This CDR3 comprises 12 residues. The CDR3 loop reads CASSAFGDTQYF. The CDR3 region has the DNA TGTGCCAGCAGTGCCTTTGGCGATACGCAGTATTTT.

The chain combines TRBV5-6 with TRBJ2-7; D remains ambiguous. The CDR3 runs 14 residues. Trimming removed 4 bases from V and 7 bases from J, with 18 bases in between. The germline V gene has CDR1 SGHDT and CDR2 YYEEEE. The CDR3 DNA sequence: TGTGCCAGCAGCCAGAATCTCCTATCGTGGGAGCAGTACTTC. This sequence encodes CASSQNLLSWEQYF.

The rearrangement uses TRBV21-1 and TRBJ2-3; TRBD2 is the table's D call and was not checked against the DNA. TRBV21-1 is a pseudogene locus. CDR3 size: 14 residues. CDR3 in DNA: TGTGCCAGCAGCAAACGGAAAGGGAGAGATACGCAGTATTTT. Its translation: CASSKRKGRDTQYF.

The chain combines TRBV29-1 with TRBJ2-5, with D tentatively TRBD1 (5 bases). V was trimmed by 7 bases and J by 3 bases, leaving 15 bases between them. The CDR3 runs to 13 residues. The germline CDR1 and CDR2 sequences are SQVTM and ANQGSEA. DNA of the CDR3: TGCAGCGGGAATAGCAGGGTGAAAGAGACCCAGTACTTC. Amino acid sequence: CSGNSRVKETQYF.

This clone was counted only a few times. The chain has TRBV7-2 and TRBJ1-4; 9 nucleotides match TRBD1. Germline values: CDR1 SGHTA, CDR2 FQGNSA. This CDR3 has 16 amino acids. The junction had 11 bases not matched to a gene; V was cut back by 4 bases and J by 8 bases. The CDR3 protein is CASSSPGWTGEEKLFF. DNA of the CDR3: TGTGCCAGCAGCTCCCCCGGATGGACAGGGGAAGAAAAACTGTTTTTT.

The gene calls are TRBV11-2 and TRBJ2-5; TRBD2 aligns across 10 bases. The germline V gene encodes CDR1 SGHAT and CDR2 FQNNGV. The CDR3 spans 14 residues. With 5 bases clipped from V and 5 bases from J, the junction kept 5 bases outside the gene matches. CDR3 sequence (DNA): TGTGCCAGCAGCGGCCTAGCGGGAGTGGAGACCCAGTACTTC. Translating gives CASSGLAGVETQYF.

This clone was seen once. The V and J genes are TRBV5-4 and TRBJ2-1, with 7 bases aligning to TRBD2. The trim removed 2 bases at V and 5 bases at J, leaving 4 bases unmatched. Germline CDR1 reads SGHNT; CDR2 reads YYREEE (reference sequence). CDR3 length: 14 amino acids. The CDR3 sequence: CASSFGGGDNEQFF. DNA of the CDR3: TGTGCCAGCAGCTTCGGGGGAGGGGACAATGAGCAGTTCTTC.

This chain links TRBV11-2 with TRBJ2-5; TRBD2 aligns across 14 bases. Germline V gives CDR1 SGHAT, CDR2 FQNNGV. J gave up 2 bases and V 5 bases, and 7 bases lay outside the gene matches. This CDR3 has 17 residues. This CDR3 reads CASSPRTSGRPQETQYF. The CDR3 bases are TGTGCCAGCAGCCCCCGGACTAGCGGGAGGCCACAAGAGACCCAGTACTTC.

The V call is TRBV4-1, the J call TRBJ2-7; TRBD2 matches 8 bases. The CDR3 extends over 14 amino acids. J lost 5 bases, V lost 6 bases, and 9 bases had no gene match. In germline, CDR1 is MGHRA, CDR2 YSYEKL. CDR3 nucleotides: TGCGCCAGCAGGAGAGATGGACTAGCCGACGAGCAGTACTTC. Translated: CASRRDGLADEQYF.

The rearrangement joins TRBV6-1 to TRBJ1-4; maybe TRBD1 (6 bases). The CDR3 length is 15 residues. Germline CDR1 and CDR2: MNHNS and SASEGT. V gave up 2 bases and J gave up 7 bases, with 14 bases separating them. CDR3 sequence: CASSESPGASEKLFF. The DNA of the CDR3 is TGTGCCAGCAGTGAAAGTCCGGGGGCTAGTGAAAAACTGTTTTTT.

The rearrangement links TRBV6-1 to TRBJ2-7, with TRBD1 matching 12 bases. J gave up 4 bases and V 2 bases, and 3 bases lay outside the gene matches. The germline V gene has CDR1 MNHNS and CDR2 SASEGT. The CDR3 spans 15 residues. CDR3 sequence (DNA): TGTGCCAGCAGTGAAAGGGACAGGGGGCGATACGAGCAGTACTTC. The encoded protein is CASSERDRGRYEQYF.

This clone appeared once. CDR3 amino acids: CASRKDSYKEAFF. The CDR3 coding sequence is TGTGCCAGTAGAAAGGACAGCTATAAAGAAGCTTTCTTT. The chain has TRBV19 and TRBJ1-1, with D maybe TRBD1 (6 bases). From germline, CDR1 is LNHDA and CDR2 SQIVND (reference sequence). The CDR3 length is 13 residues. V dropped 6 bases and J dropped 8 bases, with 16 bases sitting between them.

The V and J genes are TRBV27 and TRBJ2-3; TRBD2 matches at 11 bases. Trimming at V came to 5 bases and at J to 3 bases, leaving 10 bases not matched to a gene. Germline values: CDR1 MNHEY, CDR2 SMNVEV (reference sequence). The CDR3 runs 17 residues. CDR3 DNA: TGTGCCAGCAGTCCGATCAAGACTAGCGGGGTAACAGATACGCAGTATTTT. Protein product: CASSPIKTSGVTDTQYF.

The chain uses TRBV7-2 and TRBJ2-3, with D possibly being TRBD2 (6 bases). V lost 3 bases and J lost 4, with 14 bases in between. The length of the CDR3 is 15 residues. Germline-derived CDR1 and CDR2 are SGHTA and FQGNSA. CDR3: CASSFESWRADTQYF. CDR3 sequence (DNA): TGTGCCAGCAGCTTCGAGAGCTGGAGGGCAGATACGCAGTATTTT.

As regards this clone: This sample also contains other DNA sequences that code for the same CDR3. DNA of the CDR3: TGTGCCAGCAGTTCGCTAGCGGGAGTGGGCGAGCAGTACTTC. As protein: CASSSLAGVGEQYF. V usage is TRBV28 and J usage is TRBJ2-7, with 10 bases matching TRBD2. Germline lookup yields CDR1 MDHEN and CDR2 SYDVKM. CDR3 length: 14 amino acids. Trimming took 4 bases from V and 6 from J; bases not matched to a gene: 6. The entire variable domain, with the rest obtained from reference TRBV28 and TRBJ2-7, is as follows: DVKVTQSSRYLVKRTGEKVFLECVQDMDHENMFWYRQDPGLGLRLIYFSYDVKMKEKGDIPEGYSVSREKKERFSLILESASTNQTSMYLCASSSLAGVGEQYFGPGTRLTVT.

The chain joins TRBV18 to TRBJ2-3; 11 bases fit TRBD1. There are 16 residues in the CDR3. The ends lost 5 bases at V and 1 base at J; junction bases unmatched: 5. Per the germline V gene, CDR1 is KGHSH and CDR2 is LQKENI. This CDR3 reads CASSGQGALGTDTQYF. CDR3 nucleotides: TGTGCCAGCTCAGGACAGGGGGCACTGGGCACAGATACGCAGTATTTT.